This T cell receptor beta chain derives from a study of T cells expressing NK-cell markers. TCRdb reworked the 5' RACE reads into one entry per CDR3 protein, no DNA. This repertoire includes 350,000 to 450,000 distinct CDR3 sequences. CDR1 is SGHRS, CDR2 YFSETQ, per germline. The CDR3 spans 14 residues. The sample consisted of blood T cells: a sorted CD56 or NKG2C T cell subset, CD4+ or CD8+ T cells, or bulk PBMC T cells (not recorded which). This receptor was taken from a man aged 18 to 69 in good health. This rearrangement joins TRBV5-1 to TRBJ2-5; without DNA, the TCRdb call of TRBD2 cannot be checked. The CDR3 loop reads CASKAGGPTETQYF.